The clone carrying this T cell receptor beta chain turned up a few times. The antigen remains unidentified. CDR1 is SQVTM, CDR2 ANQGSEA, per germline. The V and J ends lost 4 bases and 4 bases respectively, with 13 bases between them. The CDR3 covers 13 residues. Each sample gave at least 6 million isolated PBMCs. The data were obtained in a study of blood T cells in healthy people across ages. Notes on the study in general: Roughly linear age-related decline in beta diversity appeared, significant by age about 40.

The use of a sample-barcoded 5' primer and a J-beta primer mix characterized a second PCR of roughly 6 to 11 cycles. Each cDNA molecule received a tag from a template-switch adaptor that had 12 random nucleotides. TCRdb itself ran the 5' RACE reads through MiXCR, one entry per CDR3 protein. The table includes around 1,900,000 distinct CDR3 sequences, more than 35% detected once. J is TRBJ1-2 and V is TRBV29-1, with D unresolved. What was sequenced was blood. This TCR was sampled from a human donor in good health. In nucleotides, the CDR3 is TGCAGCGTTGGAGCCTCTCAATTCTATGGCTACACCTTC. It encodes CSVGASQFYGYTF.